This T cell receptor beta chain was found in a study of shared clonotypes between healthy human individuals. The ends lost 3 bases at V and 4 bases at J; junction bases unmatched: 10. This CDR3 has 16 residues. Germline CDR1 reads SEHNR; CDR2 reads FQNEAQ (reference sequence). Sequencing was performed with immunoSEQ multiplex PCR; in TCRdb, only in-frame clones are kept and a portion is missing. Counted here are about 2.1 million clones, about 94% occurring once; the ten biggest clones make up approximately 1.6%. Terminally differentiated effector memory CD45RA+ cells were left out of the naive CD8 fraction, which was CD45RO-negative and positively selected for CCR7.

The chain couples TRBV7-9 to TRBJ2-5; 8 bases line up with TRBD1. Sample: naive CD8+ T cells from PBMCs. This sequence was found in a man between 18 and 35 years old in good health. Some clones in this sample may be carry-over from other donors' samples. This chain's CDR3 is CASSFLGQVVPETQYF. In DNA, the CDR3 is TGTGCCAGCAGCTTCTTGGGACAGGTAGTTCCAGAGACCCAGTACTTC.